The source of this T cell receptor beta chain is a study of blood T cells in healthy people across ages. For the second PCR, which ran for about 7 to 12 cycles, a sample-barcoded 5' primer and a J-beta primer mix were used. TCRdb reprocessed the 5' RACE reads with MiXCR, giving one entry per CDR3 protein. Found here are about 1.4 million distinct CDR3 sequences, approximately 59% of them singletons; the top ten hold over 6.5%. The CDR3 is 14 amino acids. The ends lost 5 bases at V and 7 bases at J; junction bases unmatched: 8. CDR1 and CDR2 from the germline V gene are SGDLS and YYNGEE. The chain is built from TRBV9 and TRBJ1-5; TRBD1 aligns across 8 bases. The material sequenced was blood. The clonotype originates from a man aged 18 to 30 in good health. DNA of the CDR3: TGTGCCAGCAGTTACGGACAGGGCGAGCAGCCCCAGCATTTT. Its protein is CASSYGQGEQPQHF.